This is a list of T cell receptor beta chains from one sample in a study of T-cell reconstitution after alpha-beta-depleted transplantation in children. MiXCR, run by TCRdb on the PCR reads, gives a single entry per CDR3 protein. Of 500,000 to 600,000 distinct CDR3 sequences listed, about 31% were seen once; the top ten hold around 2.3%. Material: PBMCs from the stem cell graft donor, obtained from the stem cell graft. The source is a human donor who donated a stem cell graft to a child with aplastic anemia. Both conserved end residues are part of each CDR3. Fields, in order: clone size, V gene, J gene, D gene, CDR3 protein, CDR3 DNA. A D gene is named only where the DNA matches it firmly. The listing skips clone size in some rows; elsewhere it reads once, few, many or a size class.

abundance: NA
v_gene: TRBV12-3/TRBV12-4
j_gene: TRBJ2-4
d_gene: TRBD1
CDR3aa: CASTGQGGDIQYF
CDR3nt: TGTGCCAGCACCGGACAGGGCGGGGACATTCAGTACTTC

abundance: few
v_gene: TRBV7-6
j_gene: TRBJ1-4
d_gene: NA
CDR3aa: CASSLGGREKLFF
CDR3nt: TGTGCCAGCAGCTTAGGTGGGCGAGAAAAACTGTTTTTT

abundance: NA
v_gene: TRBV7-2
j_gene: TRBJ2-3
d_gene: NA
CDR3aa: CASSPSPSDTQYF
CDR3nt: TGTGCCAGCAGCCCATCGCCTTCCGATACGCAGTATTTT

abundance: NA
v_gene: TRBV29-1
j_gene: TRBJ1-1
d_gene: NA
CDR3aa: CSVLAGPTEAFF
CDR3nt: TGCAGCGTTCTAGCGGGGCCCACTGAAGCTTTCTTT

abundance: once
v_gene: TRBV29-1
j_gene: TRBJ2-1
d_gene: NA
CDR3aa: CSVFSRAVNEQFF
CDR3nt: TGCAGCGTTTTTTCACGGGCGGTCAATGAGCAGTTCTTC

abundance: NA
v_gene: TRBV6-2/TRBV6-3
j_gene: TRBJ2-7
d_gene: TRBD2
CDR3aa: CASSYSGLAGDEQYF
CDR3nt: TGTGCCAGCAGTTACTCGGGACTAGCGGGAGACGAGCAGTACTTC

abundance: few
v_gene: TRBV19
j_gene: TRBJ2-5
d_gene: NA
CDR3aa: CASSIVERGTETQYF
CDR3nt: TGTGCCAGTAGTATAGTAGAAAGGGGAACAGAGACCCAGTACTTC

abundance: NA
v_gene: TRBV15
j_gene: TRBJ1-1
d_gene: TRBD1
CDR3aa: CATSRVTGTIITEAFF
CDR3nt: TGTGCCACCAGTAGGGTGACAGGGACGATTATCACTGAAGCTTTCTTT

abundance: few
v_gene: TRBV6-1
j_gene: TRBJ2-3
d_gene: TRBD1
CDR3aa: CASREQGATDTQYF
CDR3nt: TGTGCCAGCAGAGAACAGGGGGCAACAGATACGCAGTATTTT

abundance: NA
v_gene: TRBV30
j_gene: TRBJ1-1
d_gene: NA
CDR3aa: CAWAELGGSTEAFF
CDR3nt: TGTGCCTGGGCGGAACTCGGGGGGAGCACTGAAGCTTTCTTT

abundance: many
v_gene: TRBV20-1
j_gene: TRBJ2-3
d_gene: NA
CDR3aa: CSARSAEPVTDTQYF
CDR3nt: TGCAGTGCTAGATCTGCGGAGCCGGTCACAGATACGCAGTATTTT

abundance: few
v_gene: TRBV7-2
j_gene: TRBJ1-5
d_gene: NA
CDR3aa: CASSLLFTGSGQPQHF
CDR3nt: TGTGCCAGCAGCTTACTTTTCACAGGGTCAGGTCAGCCCCAGCATTTT

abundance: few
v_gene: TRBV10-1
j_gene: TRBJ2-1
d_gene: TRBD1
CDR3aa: CASSLRTGGYNEQFF
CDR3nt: TGCGCCAGCAGCCTCCGGACAGGGGGGTACAATGAGCAGTTCTTC

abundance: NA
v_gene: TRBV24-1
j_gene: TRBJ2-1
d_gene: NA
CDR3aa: CATSDAAGRAPSYNEQFF
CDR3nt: TGTGCCACCAGTGATGCCGCGGGGCGGGCCCCGTCCTACAATGAGCAGTTCTTC

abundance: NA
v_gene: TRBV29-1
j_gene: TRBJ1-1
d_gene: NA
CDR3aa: CSVEDRGEYTEAFF
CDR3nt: TGCAGCGTTGAAGACCGGGGTGAGTACACTGAAGCTTTCTTT

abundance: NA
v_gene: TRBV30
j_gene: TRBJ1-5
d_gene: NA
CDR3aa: CAWSANNGAGDDQPQHF
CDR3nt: TGTGCCTGGAGTGCTAATAATGGGGCAGGGGATGATCAGCCCCAGCATTTT

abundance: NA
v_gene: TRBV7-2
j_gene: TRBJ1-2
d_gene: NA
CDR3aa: CASSFTESYGYTF
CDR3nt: TGTGCCAGCAGCTTCACAGAGTCCTATGGCTACACCTTC

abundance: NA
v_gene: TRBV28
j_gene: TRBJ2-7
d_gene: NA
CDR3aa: CASSLGWDGIYEQYF
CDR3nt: TGTGCCAGCAGTTTAGGATGGGACGGAATCTACGAGCAGTACTTC

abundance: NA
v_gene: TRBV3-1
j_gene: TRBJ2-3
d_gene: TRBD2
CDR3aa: CASSQRAGPSTDTQYF
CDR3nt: TGTGCCAGCAGCCAAAGAGCGGGACCTAGCACAGATACGCAGTATTTT

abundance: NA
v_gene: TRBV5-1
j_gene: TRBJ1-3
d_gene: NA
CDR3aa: CASSGVTGNTIYF
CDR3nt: TGCGCCAGCAGCGGGGTCACCGGAAACACCATATATTTT

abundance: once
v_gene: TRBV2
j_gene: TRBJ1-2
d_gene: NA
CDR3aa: CASSEIGGAVYGYTF
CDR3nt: TGTGCCAGCAGTGAAATTGGGGGGGCAGTCTATGGCTACACCTTC

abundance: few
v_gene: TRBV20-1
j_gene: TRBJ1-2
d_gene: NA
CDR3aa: CSAIQESFGYTF
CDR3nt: TGCAGTGCTATCCAGGAAAGTTTTGGCTACACCTTC

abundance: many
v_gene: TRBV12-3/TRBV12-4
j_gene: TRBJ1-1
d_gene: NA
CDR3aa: CASSLVGRTEAFF
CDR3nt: TGTGCCAGCAGCTTAGTGGGGCGCACTGAAGCTTTCTTT

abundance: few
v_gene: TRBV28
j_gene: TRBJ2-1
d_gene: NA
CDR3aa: CASSETQRYNEQFF
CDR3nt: TGTGCCAGCAGTGAGACTCAAAGATACAATGAGCAGTTCTTC

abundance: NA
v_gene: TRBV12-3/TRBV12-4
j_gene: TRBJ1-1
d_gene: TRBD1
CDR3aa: CASSLYRGHTEAFF
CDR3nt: TGTGCCAGCAGTTTATATAGGGGGCACACTGAAGCTTTCTTT

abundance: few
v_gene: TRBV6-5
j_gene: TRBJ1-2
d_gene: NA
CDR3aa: CASTSGAYGYTF
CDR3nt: TGTGCCAGCACCTCGGGGGCCTATGGCTACACCTTC

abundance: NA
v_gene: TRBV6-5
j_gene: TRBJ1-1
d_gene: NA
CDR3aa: CASSYGSGTATEAFF
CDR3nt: TGTGCCAGCAGTTACGGGTCCGGGACTGCGACTGAAGCTTTCTTT

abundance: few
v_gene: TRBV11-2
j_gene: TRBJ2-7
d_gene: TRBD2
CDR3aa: CASSAGLAATPYSYEQYF
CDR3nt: TGTGCCAGCAGCGCGGGACTAGCGGCGACCCCCTATTCCTACGAGCAGTACTTC

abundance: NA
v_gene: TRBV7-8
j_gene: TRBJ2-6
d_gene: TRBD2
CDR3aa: CASSFIAGGSSGANVLTF
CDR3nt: TGTGCCAGCAGCTTTATAGCGGGGGGGAGCTCTGGGGCCAACGTCCTGACTTTC

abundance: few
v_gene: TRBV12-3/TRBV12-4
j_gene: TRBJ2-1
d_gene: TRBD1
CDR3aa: CASNRGQSEQFF
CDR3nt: TGTGCCAGCAACCGGGGACAGTCAGAGCAGTTCTTC

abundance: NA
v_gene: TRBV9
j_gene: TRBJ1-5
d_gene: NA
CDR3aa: CASSVGGRPNQPQHF
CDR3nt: TGTGCCAGCAGCGTAGGGGGCAGGCCAAATCAGCCCCAGCATTTT

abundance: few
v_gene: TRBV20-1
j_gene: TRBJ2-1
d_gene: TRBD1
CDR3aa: CSATLTGGYVNEQFF
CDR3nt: TGCAGTGCCACCTTAACAGGGGGATACGTCAATGAGCAGTTCTTC

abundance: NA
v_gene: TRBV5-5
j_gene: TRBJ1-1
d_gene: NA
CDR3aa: CASSLGQINTEAFF
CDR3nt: TGTGCCAGCAGCTTGGGGCAGATTAACACTGAAGCTTTCTTT

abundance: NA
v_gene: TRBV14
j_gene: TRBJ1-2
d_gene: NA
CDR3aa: CASSRQGTWGYTF
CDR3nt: TGTGCCAGCAGCCGCCAGGGGACATGGGGCTACACCTTC

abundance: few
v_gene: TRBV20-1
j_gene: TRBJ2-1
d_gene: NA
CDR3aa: CSARPRTSYNEQFF
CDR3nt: TGCAGTGCTAGACCCCGGACCTCCTACAATGAGCAGTTCTTC

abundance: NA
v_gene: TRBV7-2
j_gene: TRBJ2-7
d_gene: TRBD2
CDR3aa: CASSPLAGVGYEQYF
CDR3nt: TGTGCCAGCAGCCCTCTAGCGGGAGTTGGATACGAGCAGTACTTC

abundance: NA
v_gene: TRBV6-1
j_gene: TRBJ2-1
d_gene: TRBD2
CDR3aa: CASLRLAGAREQFF
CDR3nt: TGTGCCAGCCTCAGACTAGCGGGAGCGAGGGAGCAGTTCTTC

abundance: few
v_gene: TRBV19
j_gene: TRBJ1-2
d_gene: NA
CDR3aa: CASSTLGTVEAYGYTF
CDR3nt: TGTGCCAGTAGTACCCTCGGGACGGTCGAAGCCTATGGCTACACCTTC

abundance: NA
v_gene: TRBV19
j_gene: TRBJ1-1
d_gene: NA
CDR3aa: CASSAAGRTANTEAFF
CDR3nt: TGTGCCAGTAGTGCCGCCGGACGGACGGCGAACACTGAAGCTTTCTTT

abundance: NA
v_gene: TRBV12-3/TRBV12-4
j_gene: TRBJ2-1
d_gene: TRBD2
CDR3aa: CASSPSSGEYNEQFF
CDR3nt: TGTGCCAGCAGTCCCAGTAGCGGGGAATACAATGAGCAGTTCTTC

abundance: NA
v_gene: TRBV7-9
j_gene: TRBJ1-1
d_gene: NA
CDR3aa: CASTKRGNTEAFF
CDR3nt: TGTGCCAGCACCAAGCGGGGGAACACTGAAGCTTTCTTT

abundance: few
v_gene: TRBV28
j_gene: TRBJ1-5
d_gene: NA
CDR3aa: CASILAEYSNQPQHF
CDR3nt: TGTGCCAGCATATTAGCCGAATATAGCAATCAGCCCCAGCATTTT